A selection of T cell receptor beta chains follows, all from one sample in a study of T cells in Graves' hyperthyroidism and ophthalmopathy. MiXCR, applied by TCRdb to the multiplex PCR reads, yields one record per CDR3 protein. The sample has hundreds of thousands of distinct CDR3 sequences, about 14% seen once. Sequenced material: blood. All receptors derive from a woman between 45 and 60 years old with Graves' ophthalmopathy. Each CDR3 is given with its conserved first and last residue. Size values are once, few and many counts, or a class for expanded clones, and some rows have none.

TRBV28 many CASSFSLAGVYNEQFF
TRBV14 many CASSHRTAGGTEQFF
TRBV6-1 . CASRSPGTSSYNSPLHF
TRBV7-2 few CASSCPGQGFSEQYF
TRBV6-1 many CASSRDQSSYEQYF
TRBV7-6 many CASSQLTSGRRNEQFF
TRBV6-2/TRBV6-3 many CASSVSRGHTEAFF
TRBV20-1 many CSARELHPEQYF
TRBV15 . CATSGQSSGANVPTF
TRBV19 few CASRQQGSNTGELFF
TRBV6-2/TRBV6-3 few CASRPNLRDRAGNEQYF
TRBV6-1 . CASIETGNYGYTF
TRBV27 many CASSLFNAGVETQYF
TRBV6-1 few CASSRDRVGSYEQYF
TRBV6-2/TRBV6-3 few CASSPLRLAGASEQYF
TRBV28 . CASWGRYEQYF
TRBV7-9 . CASSLGRGGAGGSYNEQFF
TRBV15 few CATSRFTSGRVFEQFF
TRBV20-1 few CSASRLGLETGSSYNSPLHF
TRBV20-1 . CSAPMSSSGANVLTF